This T cell receptor (beta chain) was identified during a study of blood T cell repertoires in COVID-19 (dated by TCRdb to 2020 to 2022). General notes on the study: Collaborator samples came from the United States, Italy and Spain and covered acute and convalescent phases of COVID-19. Where HLA class I and class II types were available, the types were taken from metadata supplied by the sample provider, not from assay-based typing. The material from the prospective study consisted of cDNA or gDNA derived from T cells, B-cell-depleted T cells, or PBMCs. The sample metadata nearly always contained a de-identified subject ID, COVID-19 status, age in years and sex. The samples were drawn from two sources: the first 160 participants of the ongoing ImmuneRACE study, and 1,000 to 1,500 subjects contributed by 6 global collaborators. Subjects who had been exposed to COVID-19, were actively infected with it, or had recovered from it provided the deeply sampled blood TCRbeta repertoires that made up the dataset. The repertoires were made available in a free public database intended to serve as a resource for research on the immune response to SARS-CoV-2. Beyond this particular receptor, the publication reports: The quantity of clinical and demographic metadata differed by source and by participant and was supplied without curation.

The germline V gene (reference sequence) supplies CDR1 SEHNR and CDR2 FQNEAQ. There are 16 amino acids in the CDR3, from cysteine to phenylalanine inclusive. Just CDR3 DNA is preserved here, 48 bases in frame from base 1. V is trimmed back by 5 bases and J by 2 bases, and the junction contains 10 bases that no gene match accounts for. The collaborating institutions used their own protocols to collect whole blood in K2EDTA tubes. For TCRbeta analysis, collaborators shipped samples as frozen whole blood, isolated PBMCs, or DNA extracted from either of those sample types. TCRbeta CDR3 regions were amplified from genomic DNA using the immunoSEQ Assay, a bias-controlled multiplex PCR. Under the source paper's analysis protocol: The number of nucleated cells in each sample was estimated from the amplification of reference gene primers within the assay. Sequence reads were collapsed and filtered to measure the absolute abundance of every unique TCRbeta CDR3 rearrangement. For each sample, productive Simpson clonality was calculated as the square root of Simpson's diversity index over productive rearrangements. TCRdb holds this immuneACCESS table with in-frame rearrangements only. Some clones are missing; in checked studies, unresolved V genes explain under half, and the rest has no known cause. V and J calls and clone size are as listed in that table; D and trimming were resolved from the DNA. Recorded for this sample are nearly 110,000 clones; roughly 80% of them occurred a single time. 14% to 15% of the sample is held by the ten biggest clonotypes.

This clone has a handful of counts. The specificity of this receptor is unknown. No per-base quality is available; no much larger clone lies one base away. This TCR derives from a woman aged 60-75 years with acute or convalescent COVID-19. The source material was peripheral blood. Recombination linked TRBV7-9 to TRBJ2-3; 7 of the junction bases match TRBD2. The CDR3 reads as follows: CASSQRGGPYTDTQYF. The DNA reads TGTGCCAGCAGCCAAAGGGGAGGGCCTTACACAGATACGCAGTATTTT. This CDR3, with the reference TRBV7-9 and TRBJ2-3 proteins standing in past its ends, gives the full variable domain DTGVSQNPRHKITKRGQNVTFRCDPISEHNRLYWYRQTLGQGPEFLTYFQNEAQLEKSRLLSDRFSAERPKGSFSTLEIQRTEQGDSAMYLCASSQRGGPYTDTQYFGPGTRLTVL.